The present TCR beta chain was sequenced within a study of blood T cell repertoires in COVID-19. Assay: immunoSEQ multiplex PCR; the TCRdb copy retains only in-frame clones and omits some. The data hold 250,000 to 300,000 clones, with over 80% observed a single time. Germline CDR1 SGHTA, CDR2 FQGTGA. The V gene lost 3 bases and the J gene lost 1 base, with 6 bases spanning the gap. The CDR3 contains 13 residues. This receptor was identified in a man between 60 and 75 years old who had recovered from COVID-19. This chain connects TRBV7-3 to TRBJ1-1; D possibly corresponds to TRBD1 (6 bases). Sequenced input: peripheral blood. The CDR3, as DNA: TGTGCCAGCAGCTTGACAGGGAACACTGAAGCTTTCTTT. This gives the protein CASSLTGNTEAFF.